The clone carrying this TCR beta chain was picked up one time. The sample originates from a study of blood T cell repertoires in COVID-19. Study information: COVID-19 samples, acute and convalescent, were from the United States, Italy and Spain. PBMCs, B-cell-depleted T cells, or T cells provided the cDNA or gDNA that made up the material.

Original processing methods: Amplification with reference gene primers provided the estimates of nucleated cell counts. Assay: immunoSEQ multiplex PCR; the TCRdb copy retains only in-frame clones and omits some. The V and J calls and clone size come from that table; D and trimming were worked out from the DNA. The table shows roughly 300,000 clones, with around 85% occurring only once. Germline CDR1 is SGHRS and CDR2 is YFSETQ. V was clipped by 4 bases and J by 1 base; unmatched bases: 26. CDR3 size: 22 residues. The source of this sequence is a human donor in a cohort sampled during active COVID-19. Source material: peripheral blood. This chain joins TRBV5-1 and TRBJ1-1, with 9 bases fitting TRBD1. DNA of the CDR3: TGCGCCAGCAGCCGCGCGGAACGAAGAGCCCCTCGGGACAGGGAGAAGAACACTGAAGCTTTCTTT. Its protein product is CASSRAERRAPRDREKNTEAFF.